This TCR beta chain was documented in a study of cytomegalovirus exposure and HLA in healthy donors. Overall study results and limits: Within a later analysis, the majority of CMV-associated TCR beta chains appeared HLA-restricted. When presence/absence was analysed, sequencing depth was taken to be roughly uniform across donors. Sequencing artifact likely explains a cluster of highly shared sequence variants.

V lost 5 bases and J lost 7, with 17 bases in between. The CDR3 spans 15 residues. Germline CDR1 and CDR2: MNHNY and SVGAGI (reference sequence). It was with 60 Vbeta and 13 Jbeta primers that the PCR ran. Measured with immunoSEQ multiplex PCR; TCRdb has only the in-frame clones, and not every one. The sample yields under 200,000 clones, about four fifths seen once. Turning to this clone: The target antigen is unknown.

The receptor comes from a girl aged 10-17 years in good health and CMV-seropositive. Sequencing input: PBMCs. The chain carries TRBV6-6 and TRBJ1-4; the D gene is possibly TRBD1 (6 bases). The CDR3 DNA reads as TGTGCCAGCAGTACCCCGAGCAGGGGCGGTGAAAAACTGTTTTTT. It codes for CASSTPSRGGEKLFF.